This T cell receptor (beta chain) was recovered during a study of blood T cell repertoires in COVID-19. Under the authors' procedure: Reference gene primer amplification gave nucleated cell count estimates. This table comes from immunoSEQ multiplex PCR, and its TCRdb copy is limited to in-frame clones, with some not included. The D gene and trimming were derived from the DNA, and the V and J assignments and clone size from that table. The sample records about 130,000 clones, about four fifths being singletons. V dropped 4 bases and J dropped 4; count of bases not matched to a gene: 3. CDR1 SGHTA and CDR2 FQGTGA come from the germline V gene. The CDR3 totals 13 residues.

The rearrangement links TRBV7-3 to TRBJ1-2; TRBD1 agrees at 7 bases. The sequence derives from an elderly woman with acute or convalescent COVID-19. What was sequenced was peripheral blood. The DNA for the CDR3 is TGTGCCAGCAGCTCAACAGGGGCCTATGGCTACACCTTC. Encoded protein: CASSSTGAYGYTF.